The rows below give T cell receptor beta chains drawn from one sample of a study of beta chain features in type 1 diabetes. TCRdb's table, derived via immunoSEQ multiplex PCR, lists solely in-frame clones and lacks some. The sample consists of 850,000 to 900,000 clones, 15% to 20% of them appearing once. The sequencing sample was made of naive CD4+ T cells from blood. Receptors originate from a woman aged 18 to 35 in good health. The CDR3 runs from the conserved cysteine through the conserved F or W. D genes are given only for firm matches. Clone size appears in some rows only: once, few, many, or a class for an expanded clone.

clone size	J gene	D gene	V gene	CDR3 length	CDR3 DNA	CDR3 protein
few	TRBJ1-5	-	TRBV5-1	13	TGCGCCAGCAGCTTGTACCCGAATCAGCCCCAGCATTTT	CASSLYPNQPQHF
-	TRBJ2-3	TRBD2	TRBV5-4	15	TGTGCCAGCAGCTTGGATGCGGGAGTGAGGGATACGCAGTATTTT	CASSLDAGVRDTQYF
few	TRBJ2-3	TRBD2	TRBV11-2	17	TGTGCCAGCAGCCGCTGGACTAGCGGGAGTCAGTATCCCATGCAGTATTTT	CASSRWTSGSQYPMQYF
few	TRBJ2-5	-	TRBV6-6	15	TGTGCCAGCAGCCCTATGGGGGTTCTAAAAGAGACCCAGTACTTC	CASSPMGVLKETQYF
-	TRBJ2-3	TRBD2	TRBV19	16	TGTGCCAGTAGGCCGCGGGGCGGGAGTTTCTTAGATACGCAGTATTTT	CASRPRGGSFLDTQYF
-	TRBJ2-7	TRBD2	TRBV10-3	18	TGTGCCATCAGTGAGCCCTCCCATCTAGCGGGATCCTCCTACGAGCAGTACTTC	CAISEPSHLAGSSYEQYF
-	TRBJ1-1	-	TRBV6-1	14	TGTGCCAGCAGTGAACGGGGAAAGAACACTGAAGCTTTCTTT	CASSERGKNTEAFF
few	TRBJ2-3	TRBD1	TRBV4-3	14	TGCGCCAGCAGCCTAGGGACAGGCACAGATACGCAGTATTTT	CASSLGTGTDTQYF
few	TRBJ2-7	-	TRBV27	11	TGTGCCAGCAGTTTAGGGGGAGAGCAGTACTTC	CASSLGGEQYF
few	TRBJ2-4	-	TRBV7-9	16	TGTGCCAGCAGCGGACCCCGGGACCTAGCCAAAAACATTCAGTACTTC	CASSGPRDLAKNIQYF
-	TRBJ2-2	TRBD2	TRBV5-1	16	TGCGCCAGCAGCTCGACTAGCGGGAGGTTTACCGGGGAGCTGTTTTTT	CASSSTSGRFTGELFF
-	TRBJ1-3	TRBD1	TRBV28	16	TGTGCCAGCAGTTCCGTAGGACAGGGATATGCAAACACCATATATTTT	CASSSVGQGYANTIYF
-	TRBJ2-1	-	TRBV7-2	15	TGTGCCAGCAGCTTTGGGGGAAGCTCCTACAATGAGCAGTTCTTC	CASSFGGSSYNEQFF
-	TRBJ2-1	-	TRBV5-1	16	TGCGCCAGCAGCTTGCGTGGACATGAGCTCTACAATGAGCAGTTCTTC	CASSLRGHELYNEQFF
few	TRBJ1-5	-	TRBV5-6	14	TGTGCCAGCAGCTTGAGGGGCGGCAATCAGCCCCAGCATTTT	CASSLRGGNQPQHF
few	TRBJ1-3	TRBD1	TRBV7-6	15	TGTGCCAGCAGCCTAGGGACAGGGGCTGGAAACACCATATATTTT	CASSLGTGAGNTIYF
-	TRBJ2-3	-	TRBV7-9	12	TGTGCCAGCAGCTTAAACGCCGATACGCAGTATTTT	CASSLNADTQYF
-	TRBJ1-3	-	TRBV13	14	TGTGCCAGCAGCCTGCCCCCACCTGGAAACACCATATATTTT	CASSLPPPGNTIYF
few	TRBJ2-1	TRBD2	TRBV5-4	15	TGTGCCAGCAGCAGGGGACTAGCGGGAGAGGATGAGCAGTTCTTC	CASSRGLAGEDEQFF
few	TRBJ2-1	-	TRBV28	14	TGTGCCAGCAAACCGGGACATTCCTACAATGAGCAGTTCTTC	CASKPGHSYNEQFF
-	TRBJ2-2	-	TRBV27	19	TGTGCCAGCAGCTCCCTATCACAGTCCTTCCGAGTAGGGACCGGGGAGCTGTTTTTT	CASSSLSQSFRVGTGELFF
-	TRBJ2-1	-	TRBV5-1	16	TGCGCCAGCAGCTTGGGGCCGTCAGGTCAGGGCCATGAGCAGTTCTTC	CASSLGPSGQGHEQFF
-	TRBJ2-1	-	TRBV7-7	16	TGTGCTAGCAGCTTAGGTGGGGCTAGCTCCTACAATGAGCAGTTCTTC	CASSLGGASSYNEQFF
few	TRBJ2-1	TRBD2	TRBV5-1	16	TGCGCCAGCAGCCCTGCGACTAGCGCCAGTTACAATGAGCAGTTCTTC	CASSPATSASYNEQFF
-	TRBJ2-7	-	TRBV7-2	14	TGTGCCAGCAGCTTAGGGCAGGAGGTCTACGAGCAGTACTTC	CASSLGQEVYEQYF
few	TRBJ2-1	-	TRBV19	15	TGTGCCAGCCACGCCCGGGGGTCCCTCTACAATGAGCAGTTCTTC	CASHARGSLYNEQFF
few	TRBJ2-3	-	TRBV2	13	TGTGCCAGCACCCAACTGAGTAGACCCGGGCAGTATTTT	CASTQLSRPGQYF
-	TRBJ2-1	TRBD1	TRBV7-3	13	TGTGCCAGCAGCTTTGCAGGGGGCAATGAGCAGTTCTTC	CASSFAGGNEQFF
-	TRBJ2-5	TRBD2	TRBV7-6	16	TGTGCCAGCAGCTCAGCTAGCGGGACGGGGGGAGAGACCCAGTACTTC	CASSSASGTGGETQYF
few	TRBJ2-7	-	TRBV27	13	TGTGCCAGCAGTCTTGGGGCGACGGGAGAGCAGTACTTC	CASSLGATGEQYF
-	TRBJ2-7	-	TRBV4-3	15	TGCGCCAGCAGCCGTTACCCAGACAGCGAATACGAGCAGTACTTC	CASSRYPDSEYEQYF
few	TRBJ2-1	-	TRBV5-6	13	TGTGCCAGCAGCTTTGGGAGCTACAATGAGCAGTTCTTC	CASSFGSYNEQFF
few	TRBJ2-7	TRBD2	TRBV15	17	TGTGCCACCAGCAGAGATCGGGGACTAGCGGAAGCCTACGAGCAGTACTTC	CATSRDRGLAEAYEQYF
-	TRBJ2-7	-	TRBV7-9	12	TGTGCCAGCAGCCAGGACAGTTTGGAGCAGTACTTC	CASSQDSLEQYF
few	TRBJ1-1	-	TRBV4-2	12	TGTGCCAGCAGTGCTGACACCACTGAAGCTTTCTTT	CASSADTTEAFF
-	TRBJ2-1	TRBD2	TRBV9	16	TGTGCCAGCAGCGTAGAACCTAGCGGGGGTAAATATGAGCAGTTCTTC	CASSVEPSGGKYEQFF
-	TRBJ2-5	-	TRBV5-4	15	TGTGCCAGCAGCTTGGGTGGAGGGGCTCAAGAGACCCAGTACTTC	CASSLGGGAQETQYF
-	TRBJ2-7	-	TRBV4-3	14	TGCGCCAGCAGCCAAGAAGGGGGGGCCTACGAGCAGTACTTC	CASSQEGGAYEQYF
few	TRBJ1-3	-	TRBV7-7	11	TGTGCTACCGGGGAAGGAAACACCATATATTTT	CATGEGNTIYF
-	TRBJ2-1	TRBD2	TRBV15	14	TGTGCCACCAGCAGAGGGGGACTAGTTCTCGAGCAGTTCTTC	CATSRGGLVLEQFF
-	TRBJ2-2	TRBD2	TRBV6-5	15	TGTGCCAGCAAAATCTTAGCGGGGGGCACCGGGGAGCTGTTTTTT	CASKILAGGTGELFF
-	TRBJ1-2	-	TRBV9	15	TGTGCCAGCAGCGTAGGATCAGCGGGGAGGCCCGGCTACACCTTC	CASSVGSAGRPGYTF
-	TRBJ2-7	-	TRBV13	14	TGTGCCAGCAGCTTAGGCCGGGACGGTTACGAGCAGTACTTC	CASSLGRDGYEQYF
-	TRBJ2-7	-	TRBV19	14	TGTGCCAGTAGTATACAGGGTAGAAACTACGAGCAGTACTTC	CASSIQGRNYEQYF